The T cell receptor beta chain under discussion was sequenced for a study of shared clonotypes between healthy human individuals. Study observations and caveats: Larger estimated richness was generally recorded for naive subsets relative to memory subsets.

In regard to this clone: Its antigen is not known.

The assay was carried out at the deep level. Sequenced by immunoSEQ multiplex PCR; TCRdb stores in-frame clones only, minus some. Here the sample spans roughly 650,000 clones, 95% to 96% being singletons. V lost 5 bases, J lost 4 bases, and 11 bases stayed unmatched. Germline V gene data show CDR1 as MDHEN and CDR2 as SYDVKM. The CDR3 runs to 16 residues. The naive CD8 subset, CD45RO-negative cells positively selected for CCR7, excluded terminally differentiated effector memory CD45RA+ cells. The origin of this receptor is a woman younger than 45 in good health. The sample taken for sequencing was naive CD8+ T cells sorted from blood. The V gene is TRBV28, the J gene TRBJ2-7; TRBD2 aligns across 10 bases. The CDR3 region is CASSRTTGLAMYEQYF. The DNA of the CDR3 is TGTGCCAGCAGTCGTACCACGGGACTAGCGATGTACGAGCAGTACTTC.